Below, 21 T cell receptor beta chains from the same sample are listed, as sequenced in a study of identical twins. Each CDR3 protein gets one entry after TCRdb re-called the 5' RACE reads with MiXCR. The top ten hold more than 1.5% of the sample, which has about 200,000 distinct CDR3 sequences, around 6.9% seen once. These data are also associated with another study on yellow fever vaccine responses in identical twins.

The sequenced sample consisted of memory (CD45RO+) T cells sorted from blood. Receptors were obtained from a woman between 18 and 29 years old in good health.

The rearrangement uses TRBV19 and TRBJ1-6; TRBD1 matches 8 bases. V was pared by 6 bases and J by 6 bases, with 1 base of the junction left unmatched. This CDR3 is 13 amino acids long. Germline V gene data show CDR1 as LNHDA and CDR2 as SQIVND (reference sequence). The CDR3 loop reads CASRGQVNSPLHF. In DNA, the CDR3 is TGTGCCAGTAGGGGACAGGTTAATTCACCCCTCCACTTT.

Ten or more counts support this clonotype. This chain uses TRBV11-2 with TRBJ2-2; the match to TRBD1 covers 9 bases. This CDR3 is built from 20 residues. V lost 5 bases to trimming and J lost 6 bases; unmatched junction nucleotides: 22. Germline CDR1 SGHAT, CDR2 FQNNGV. CDR3 sequence reads: CASSPIGISSGTGSAGELFF. CDR3 bases: TGTGCCAGCAGCCCCATTGGTATTAGTTCCGGGACAGGGTCCGCCGGGGAGCTGTTTTTT.

This clonotype has just a few counts. The chain employs TRBV10-2 and TRBJ2-3; TRBD2 aligns across 10 bases. Losses at the gene ends were 5 bases for V and 1 base for J; bases not matched to a gene: 3. Germline CDR1 and CDR2: WSHSY and SAAADI. The CDR3 length is 15 residues. This CDR3 reads CASSKREGGTDTQYF. CDR3 nucleotide sequence: TGCGCCAGCAGTAAGCGGGAGGGGGGCACAGATACGCAGTATTTT.

The CDR3 DNA follows: TGCAGTGCTAGAGAGGGGGCTAGCGGGAGGTACACAGATACGCAGTATTTT. It translates to CSAREGASGRYTDTQYF. The V call is TRBV20-1, the J call TRBJ2-3; TRBD2 matches 11 bases. This CDR3 has 17 amino acids. The J segment lost 2 bases and the V segment lost 0 bases, leaving 7 bases of the junction unmatched. Germline V gene lookup returns CDR1 DFQATT and CDR2 SNEGSKA (reference sequence).

This clonotype has just a few counts. The chain carries TRBV11-2 and TRBJ2-1; unclear D gene. This CDR3 contains 16 residues. Germline V gene sequence: CDR1 SGHAT, CDR2 FQNNGV. V was trimmed by 4 bases and J by 0 bases, leaving 13 bases between them. The CDR3 sequence is CASSSERHSSYNEQFF. As DNA, the CDR3 is TGTGCCAGCAGCTCCGAACGACACAGCTCCTACAATGAGCAGTTCTTC.

The V and J genes are TRBV3-1 and TRBJ2-2; TRBD1 is a possible D gene (5 bases). Germline CDR1 reads LGHDT; CDR2 reads YNNKEL (reference sequence). The ends were cut back, 7 bases at V and 4 bases at J, with 13 bases in the middle. The CDR3 consists of 14 residues. CDR3 coding DNA: TGTGCCAGCACCCCAGGGTCCGCCACCGGGGAGCTGTTTTTT. As protein: CASTPGSATGELFF.

This clonotype was picked up a small number of times. The J gene is TRBJ1-1, the V gene TRBV3-1; D is possibly TRBD1 (6 bases). The V gene lost 4 bases and the J gene lost 0 bases, with 12 bases spanning the gap. The CDR3 runs 15 residues. Germline V gives CDR1 LGHDT, CDR2 YNNKEL (reference sequence). The DNA of the CDR3 is TGTGCCAGCAGCCCTATCAGGGGAGTGAACACTGAAGCTTTCTTT. It specifies CASSPIRGVNTEAFF.

The rearrangement links TRBV12-3 or TRBV12-4 to TRBJ1-6; D is unresolved. V shed 1 base and J shed 10 bases, with 5 bases lying between them. CDR3 length: 12 residues. The CDR3 spells CASSLGQSPLHF. The CDR3 DNA reads TGTGCCAGCAGTTTAGGGCAATCACCCCTCCACTTT.

About this clonotype: The DNA is omitted, as the CDR3 cannot be located on it reliably, and the CDR3 follows TCRdb's listing. This chain uses TRBV20-1 with TRBJ2-5; TRBD2 was called by the table and not checked on the DNA. The V gene's germline CDR1 is DFQATT and CDR2 SNEGSKA (reference sequence). With termini counted, the CDR3 has 19 amino acids. CDR3: CSARAVLRAGDRSQETQYF.

J is TRBJ2-3 and V is TRBV19; 7 nucleotides match TRBD1. V lost 8 bases to trimming and J lost 4 bases; unmatched junction nucleotides: 6. The CDR3 runs to 13 residues. The germline V gene encodes CDR1 LNHDA and CDR2 SQIVND (reference sequence). For the CDR3, the DNA is TGTGCCAGTTCTGACAGGGTCGCAGATACGCAGTATTTT. This translates into CASSDRVADTQYF.

The chain is built from TRBV20-1 and TRBJ2-7; D remains ambiguous. CDR3 length equals 16 residues. Deletions cut 6 bases from V and 0 bases from J, with 21 bases between. Per germline, CDR1 DFQATT and CDR2 SNEGSKA (reference sequence). The CDR3 sequence is CSANQPGRTLSYEQYF. Written as DNA, the CDR3 is TGCAGTGCGAACCAACCCGGACGGACGCTCTCCTACGAGCAGTACTTC.

In its sample, this clonotype was seen a few times. This chain connects TRBV18 to TRBJ1-3, with D hard to call. Germline V lookup: CDR1 KGHSH, CDR2 LQKENI. V shed 6 bases and J shed 4 bases, with 4 bases lying between them. The length of the CDR3 is 11 residues. CDR3 residues: CASSEGNTIYF. CDR3 coding DNA: TGTGCCAGCTCCGAGGGAAACACCATATATTTT.

This clonotype was counted ten times or more. CDR3 sequence: CATSAVQGTVETQYF. The CDR3 nucleotides read TGTGCCACCAGTGCCGTACAGGGGACCGTGGAGACCCAGTACTTC. This chain joins TRBV24-1 and TRBJ2-5; 7 bases fit TRBD1. V gave up 5 bases and J gave up 5 bases; unmatched junction bases: 10. From germline, CDR1 is KGHDR and CDR2 SFDVKD. The CDR3 totals 15 residues.

This clonotype was seen at least ten times. The CDR3 coding sequence is TGCGCCAGCAGCTGGACTAGCGGGAGATCGGGTGAGCAGTTCTTC. Translated: CASSWTSGRSGEQFF. V is TRBV5-1 and J is TRBJ2-1; 13 nucleotides align to TRBD2. The CDR3 contains 15 residues. V gave up 3 bases and J gave up 9 bases; unmatched junction bases: 6. Germline V CDR1 and CDR2: SGHRS, YFSETQ.

This clonotype came up many times. The chain combines TRBV7-8 with TRBJ2-1; D gene ambiguous. Trimming took 1 base from V and 0 from J, leaving 10 bases between them. CDR3 size: 16 residues. The germline V gene has CDR1 SGHVS and CDR2 FQNEAQ. The chain's CDR3 is CASSLDSPSSYNEQFF. DNA of the CDR3: TGTGCCAGCAGCTTAGACAGTCCTAGCTCCTACAATGAGCAGTTCTTC.

This sequence joins TRBV19 and TRBJ2-1; tentative D call: TRBD2 (5 bases). The CDR3 is 14 residues long. Germline V gene lookup returns CDR1 LNHDA and CDR2 SQIVND (reference sequence). Trimming left V 3 bases short and J 8 bases short, with 14 bases between. CDR3 DNA sequence: TGTGCCAGTAGTATTTTTTCGGGAAGGGATGAGCAGTTCTTC. Its protein is CASSIFSGRDEQFF.

This clonotype has at least ten counts. This chain links TRBV28 with TRBJ2-7, with TRBD2 identical over 10 bases. Germline values: CDR1 MDHEN, CDR2 SYDVKM. V dropped 2 bases and J dropped 1; count of bases not matched to a gene: 2. There are 15 residues in the CDR3. The CDR3 here is CASSLPGLASYEQYF. The CDR3 region has the DNA TGTGCCAGCAGTTTACCGGGACTAGCGTCCTACGAGCAGTACTTC.

In its sample, this clonotype was seen many times. J is TRBJ1-2 and V is TRBV3-1; no reliable D call. The CDR3 is 14 amino acids. Germline CDR1 is LGHDT and CDR2 is YNNKEL (reference sequence). Trimming pared 1 base from V and 5 bases from J, leaving 11 bases between. This chain's CDR3 is CASSQADLGYGYTF. The CDR3 DNA is TGTGCCAGCAGCCAAGCTGATTTGGGTTATGGCTACACCTTC.

This clonotype was seen a handful of times. This rearrangement joins TRBV9 to TRBJ2-3; D uncertain. Germline V CDR1 and CDR2: SGDLS, YYNGEE. CDR3 length: 12 residues. V lost 4 bases and J lost 8, with 11 bases in between. This CDR3 reads CASSPTPPTQYF. CDR3 sequence (DNA): TGTGCCAGCAGCCCTACCCCCCCTACGCAGTATTTT. The complete variable domain, with remaining parts taken from reference TRBV9 and TRBJ2-3, reads DSGVTQTPKHLITATGQRVTLRCSPRSGDLSVYWYQQSLDQGLQFLIQYYNGEERAKGNILERFSAQQFPDLHSELNLSSLELGDSALYFCASSPTPPTQYFGPGTRLTVL.

There are many counts of this clonotype. The chain is built from TRBV29-1 and TRBJ1-1, with D possibly matching TRBD1 (5 bases). Trimming removed 6 bases from V and 6 bases from J, with 8 bases in between. CDR3 length equals 10 residues. CDR1 is SQVTM, CDR2 ANQGSEA, per germline. This chain's CDR3 is CSVDRSEAFF. The CDR3 nucleotides read TGCAGCGTCGACAGATCTGAAGCTTTCTTT.

In its sample, this clonotype was seen many times. V and J are TRBV15 and TRBJ2-3; a possible D gene is TRBD2 (5 bases). Trimming removed 6 bases from V and 4 bases from J, with 20 bases in between. CDR1 and CDR2 from the germline V gene are LNHNV and YYDKDF (reference sequence). This CDR3 is 16 amino acids long. The CDR3 DNA is TGTGCCACCAGTACGGGATTGTGGGAGTCGTCAGATACGCAGTATTTT. This sequence encodes CATSTGLWESSDTQYF.